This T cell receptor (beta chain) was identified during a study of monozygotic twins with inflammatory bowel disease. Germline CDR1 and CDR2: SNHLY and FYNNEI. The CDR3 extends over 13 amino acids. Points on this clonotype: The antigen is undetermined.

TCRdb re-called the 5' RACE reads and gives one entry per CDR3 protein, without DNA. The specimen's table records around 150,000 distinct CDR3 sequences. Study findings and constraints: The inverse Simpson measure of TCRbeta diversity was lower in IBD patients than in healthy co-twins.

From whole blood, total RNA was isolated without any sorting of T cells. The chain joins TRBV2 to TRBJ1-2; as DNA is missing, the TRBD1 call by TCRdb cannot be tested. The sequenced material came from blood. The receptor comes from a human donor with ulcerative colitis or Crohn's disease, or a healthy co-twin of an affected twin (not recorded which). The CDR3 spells CASQAGQNYGYTF. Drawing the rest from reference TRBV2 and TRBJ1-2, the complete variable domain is EPEVTQTPSHQVTQMGQEVILRCVPISNHLYFYWYRQILGQKVEFLVSFYNNEISEKSEIFDDQFSVERPDGSNFTLKIRSTKLEDSAMYFCASQAGQNYGYTFGSGTRLTVV.